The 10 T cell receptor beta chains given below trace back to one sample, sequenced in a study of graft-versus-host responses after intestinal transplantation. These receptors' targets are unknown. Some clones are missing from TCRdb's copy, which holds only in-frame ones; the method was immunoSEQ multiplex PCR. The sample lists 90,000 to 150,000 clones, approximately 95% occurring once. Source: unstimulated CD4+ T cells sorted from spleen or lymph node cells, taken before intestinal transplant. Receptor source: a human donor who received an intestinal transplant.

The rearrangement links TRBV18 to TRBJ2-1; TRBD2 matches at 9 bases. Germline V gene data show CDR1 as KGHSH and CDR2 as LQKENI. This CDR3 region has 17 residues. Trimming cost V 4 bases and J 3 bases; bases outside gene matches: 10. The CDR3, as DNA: TGTGCCAGCTCACGGGACCTAGCGGGAATCTTCTACAATGAGCAGTTCTTC. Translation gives CASSRDLAGIFYNEQFF.

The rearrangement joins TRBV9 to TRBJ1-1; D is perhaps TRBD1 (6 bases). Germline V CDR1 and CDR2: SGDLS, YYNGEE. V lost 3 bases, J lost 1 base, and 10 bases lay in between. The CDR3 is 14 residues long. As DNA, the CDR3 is TGTGCCAGCAGCGGACGGGGGGCGAACACTGAAGCTTTCTTT. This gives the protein CASSGRGANTEAFF.

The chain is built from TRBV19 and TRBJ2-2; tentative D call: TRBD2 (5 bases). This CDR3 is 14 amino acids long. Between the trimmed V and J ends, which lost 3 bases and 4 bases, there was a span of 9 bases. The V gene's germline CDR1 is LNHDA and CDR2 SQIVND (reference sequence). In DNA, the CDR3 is TGTGCCAGTAGTATGAGCGGCCCCACCGGGGAGCTGTTTTTT. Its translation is CASSMSGPTGELFF.

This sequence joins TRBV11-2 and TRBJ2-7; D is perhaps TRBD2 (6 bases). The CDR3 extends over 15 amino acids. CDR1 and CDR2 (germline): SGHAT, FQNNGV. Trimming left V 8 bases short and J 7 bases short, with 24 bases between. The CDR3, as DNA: TGTGCCAGCTCCCTGATCGTGAGGGCTCGGGGGGAGCAGTACTTC. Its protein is CASSLIVRARGEQYF.

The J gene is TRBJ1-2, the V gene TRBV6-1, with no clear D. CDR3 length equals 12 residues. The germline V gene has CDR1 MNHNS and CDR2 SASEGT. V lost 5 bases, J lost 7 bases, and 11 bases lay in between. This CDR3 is CASSQIYGGYTF. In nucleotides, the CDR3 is TGTGCCAGCAGTCAGATTTACGGTGGCTACACCTTC.

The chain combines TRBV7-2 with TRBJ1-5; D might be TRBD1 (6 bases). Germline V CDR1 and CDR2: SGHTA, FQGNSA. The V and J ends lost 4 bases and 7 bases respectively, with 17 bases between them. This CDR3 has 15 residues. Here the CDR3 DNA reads TGTGCCAGCAGCTCCGGATCAGGGGTGGGGCAGCCCCAGCATTTT. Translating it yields CASSSGSGVGQPQHF.

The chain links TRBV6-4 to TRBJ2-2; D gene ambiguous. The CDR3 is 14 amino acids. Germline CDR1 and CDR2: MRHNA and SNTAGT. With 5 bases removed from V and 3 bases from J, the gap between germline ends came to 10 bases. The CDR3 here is CASSQYSDTGELFF. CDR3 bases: TGTGCCAGCAGTCAATATTCAGACACCGGGGAGCTGTTTTTT.

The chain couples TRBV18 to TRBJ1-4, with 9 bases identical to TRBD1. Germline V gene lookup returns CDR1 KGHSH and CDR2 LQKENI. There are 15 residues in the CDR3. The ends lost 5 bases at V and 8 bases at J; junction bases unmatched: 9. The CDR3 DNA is TGTGCCAGCTCAAAACCGGGACAGGGTGGAGAAAAACTGTTTTTT. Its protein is CASSKPGQGGEKLFF.

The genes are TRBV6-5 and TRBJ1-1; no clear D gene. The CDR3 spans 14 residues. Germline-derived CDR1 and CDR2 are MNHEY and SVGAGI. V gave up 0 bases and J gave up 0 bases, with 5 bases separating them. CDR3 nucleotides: TGTGCCAGCAGTTACTCTGCGATGAACACTGAAGCTTTCTTT. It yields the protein CASSYSAMNTEAFF.

The DNA for the CDR3 is TGCGCCAGCAGCCAAGTACCGGTCGGGACTAGCGGGAGGGGCGGGGAGCTGTTTTTT. Translated, it gives CASSQVPVGTSGRGGELFF. V and J are TRBV4-1 and TRBJ2-2; 16 positions match TRBD2. The trim removed 1 base at V and 7 bases at J, leaving 9 bases unmatched. Per germline, CDR1 MGHRA and CDR2 YSYEKL. The CDR3 sequence is 19 residues long.